This TCR beta chain appears in the sequencing data of a study of blood T cell repertoires in COVID-19. Across the study: The United States, Italy and Spain were the sources of the acute and convalescent COVID-19 samples. PBMCs, B-cell-depleted T cells, or T cells provided the cDNA or gDNA that made up the material.

Original handling: Amplification from reference gene primers served as the basis for estimated nucleated cell counts. Sequencing used immunoSEQ multiplex PCR; TCRdb keeps in-frame clones, though not all of them. V, J and clone size were drawn from that table, and D and trimming were deduced from the DNA. Of about 110,000 clones detected, approximately 69% appear once; the ten largest clones hold approximately 5.9%. The length of the CDR3 is 15 residues. The J segment lost 5 bases and the V segment lost 2 bases, leaving 6 bases of the junction unmatched. Per the germline V gene, CDR1 is LGHDT and CDR2 is YNNKEL (reference sequence).

The chain carries TRBV3-1 (or the pseudogene TRBV3-2) and TRBJ2-7; TRBD2 matches at 10 bases. This clonotype was sampled from a man older than 75 with acute or convalescent COVID-19. Sequencing used peripheral blood. CDR3 coding DNA: TGTGCCAGCAGCCAAACTAGCGGGAATACCAACGAGCAGTACTTC. Its protein product is CASSQTSGNTNEQYF.